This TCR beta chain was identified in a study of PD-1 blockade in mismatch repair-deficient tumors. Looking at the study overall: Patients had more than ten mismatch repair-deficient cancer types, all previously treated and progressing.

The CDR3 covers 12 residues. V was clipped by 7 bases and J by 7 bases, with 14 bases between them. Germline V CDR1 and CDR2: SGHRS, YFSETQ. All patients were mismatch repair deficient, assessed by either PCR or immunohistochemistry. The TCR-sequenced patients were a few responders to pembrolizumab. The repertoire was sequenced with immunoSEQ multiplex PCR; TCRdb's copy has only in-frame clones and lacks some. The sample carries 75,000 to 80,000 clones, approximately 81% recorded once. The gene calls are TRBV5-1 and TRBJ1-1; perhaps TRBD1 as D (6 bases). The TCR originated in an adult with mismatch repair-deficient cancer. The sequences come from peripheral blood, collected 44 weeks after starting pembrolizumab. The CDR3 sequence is CASWAGEGEAFF. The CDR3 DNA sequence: TGCGCCAGCTGGGCAGGGGAGGGTGAAGCTTTCTTT.